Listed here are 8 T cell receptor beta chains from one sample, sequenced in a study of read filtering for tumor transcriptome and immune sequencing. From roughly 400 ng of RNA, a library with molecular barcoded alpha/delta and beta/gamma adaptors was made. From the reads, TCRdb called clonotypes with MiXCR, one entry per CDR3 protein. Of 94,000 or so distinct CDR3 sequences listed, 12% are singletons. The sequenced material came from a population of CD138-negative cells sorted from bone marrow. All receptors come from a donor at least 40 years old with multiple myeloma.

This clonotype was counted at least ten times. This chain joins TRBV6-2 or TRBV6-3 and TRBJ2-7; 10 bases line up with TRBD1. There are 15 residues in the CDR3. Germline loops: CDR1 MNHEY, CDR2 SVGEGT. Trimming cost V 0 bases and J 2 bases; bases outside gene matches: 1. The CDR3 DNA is TGTGCCAGCAGTTACTCGGGACAGGGGACCTACGAGCAGTACTTC. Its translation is CASSYSGQGTYEQYF.

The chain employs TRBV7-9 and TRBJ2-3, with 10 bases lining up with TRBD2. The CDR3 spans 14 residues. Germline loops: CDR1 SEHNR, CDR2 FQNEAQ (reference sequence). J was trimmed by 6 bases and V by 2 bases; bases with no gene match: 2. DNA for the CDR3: TGTGCCAGCAGCTTACCTAGCGGGAGTGATACGCAGTATTTT. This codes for CASSLPSGSDTQYF.

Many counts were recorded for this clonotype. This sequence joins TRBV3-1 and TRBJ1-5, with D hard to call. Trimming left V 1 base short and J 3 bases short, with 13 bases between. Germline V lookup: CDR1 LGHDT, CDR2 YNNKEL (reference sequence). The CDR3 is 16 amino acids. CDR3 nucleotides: TGTGCCAGCAGCCAAGGGCGAGGGAATGTCAATCAGCCCCAGCATTTT. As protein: CASSQGRGNVNQPQHF. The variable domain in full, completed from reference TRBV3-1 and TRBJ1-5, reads DTAVSQTPKYLVTQMGNDKSIKCEQNLGHDTMYWYKQDSKKFLKIMFSYNNKELIINETVPNRFSPKSPDKAHLNLHINSLELGDSAVYFCASSQGRGNVNQPQHFGDGTRLSIL.

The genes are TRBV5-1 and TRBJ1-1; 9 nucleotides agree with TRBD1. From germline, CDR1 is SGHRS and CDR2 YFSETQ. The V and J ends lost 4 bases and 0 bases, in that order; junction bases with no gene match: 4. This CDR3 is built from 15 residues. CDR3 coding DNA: TGCGCCAGCAGCCCGGGACAGGGTCTGAACACTGAAGCTTTCTTT. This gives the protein CASSPGQGLNTEAFF.

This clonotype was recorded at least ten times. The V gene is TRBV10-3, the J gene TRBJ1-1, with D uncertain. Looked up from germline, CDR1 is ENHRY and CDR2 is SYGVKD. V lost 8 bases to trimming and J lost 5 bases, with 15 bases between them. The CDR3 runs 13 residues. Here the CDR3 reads CAISIEGETEAFF. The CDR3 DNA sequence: TGTGCCATCTCAATTGAGGGTGAGACTGAAGCTTTCTTT.

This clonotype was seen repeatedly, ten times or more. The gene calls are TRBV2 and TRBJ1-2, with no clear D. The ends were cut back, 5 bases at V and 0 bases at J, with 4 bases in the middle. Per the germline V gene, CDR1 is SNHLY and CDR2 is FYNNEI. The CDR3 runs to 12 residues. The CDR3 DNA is TGTGCCAGCAGTCGCACTAACTATGGCTACACCTTC. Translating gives CASSRTNYGYTF. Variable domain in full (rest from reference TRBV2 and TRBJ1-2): EPEVTQTPSHQVTQMGQEVILRCVPISNHLYFYWYRQILGQKVEFLVSFYNNEISEKSEIFDDQFSVERPDGSNFTLKIRSTKLEDSAMYFCASSRTNYGYTFGSGTRLTVV.

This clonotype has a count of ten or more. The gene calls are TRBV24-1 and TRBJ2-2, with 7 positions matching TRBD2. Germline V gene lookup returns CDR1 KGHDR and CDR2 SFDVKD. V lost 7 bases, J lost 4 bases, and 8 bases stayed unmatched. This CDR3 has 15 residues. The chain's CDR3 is CATSPGTMSTGELFF. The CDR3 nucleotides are TGTGCCACCAGCCCCGGGACTATGAGCACCGGGGAGCTGTTTTTT.

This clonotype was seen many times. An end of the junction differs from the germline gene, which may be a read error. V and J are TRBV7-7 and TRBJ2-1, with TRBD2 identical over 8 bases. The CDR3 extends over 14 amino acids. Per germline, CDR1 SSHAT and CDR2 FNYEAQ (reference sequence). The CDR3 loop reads CASSSCGRRNEQFF. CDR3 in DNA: TGTGCTAGCAGCTCTTGCGGGAGGCGGAATGAGCAGTTCTTC.